A single T cell receptor (beta chain) is shown here with its context. This sample stems from a study of T cells in Graves' hyperthyroidism and ophthalmopathy. TCR beta CDR3 region amplification was performed from RNA transcripts. In the first-round RT-PCR of the TCR CDR3, the HTBI primer set was used. MiXCR was run by TCRdb on the multiplex PCR reads, yielding one entry per CDR3 protein. The repertoire consists of roughly 560,000 distinct CDR3 sequences, with about 15% occurring once and the leading ten covering roughly 4.3%. V lost 4 bases to trimming and J lost 5 bases; unmatched junction nucleotides: 9. The CDR3 has 15 amino acids. CDR1 is KGHDR, CDR2 SFDVKD, per germline.

This receptor was obtained from a woman aged 40 to 50 with Graves' ophthalmopathy. What was sequenced was blood. The chain combines TRBV24-1 with TRBJ2-7; 8 bases agree with TRBD1. CDR3 nucleotides: TGTGCCACCAGTGACCCCGGGACAGGAGCTAACGAGCAGTACTTC. Protein sequence: CATSDPGTGANEQYF.